This T cell receptor (beta chain) was sequenced during a study of blood T cell repertoires in COVID-19 (TCRdb year 2020). Looking at the study overall: Samples from collaborators originated in the United States, Italy and Spain and spanned both the acute and convalescent phases of COVID-19. The prospective study material was composed of cDNA or gDNA derived from T cells, B-cell-depleted T cells, or PBMCs. Deeply sampled blood TCRbeta repertoires from subjects exposed to, actively infected with, or recovered from COVID-19 were included in the dataset. A freely available public database, intended as a resource for researchers studying the immune response to SARS-CoV-2, is where the repertoires were released. Samples were obtained from the ongoing ImmuneRACE study (first 160 participants) and from 1,254 subjects provided by 6 global collaborators. A de-identified subject ID, COVID-19 status, age in years and sex were almost always included in the sample metadata. Where available, HLA class I and class II types were taken from metadata supplied by the sample provider and were not determined by assay-based typing. Overall study outcomes, separate from this receptor: How much clinical and demographic metadata was included differed by source and by participant, and the metadata was provided uncurated.

The collaborating institutions used their own protocols to collect whole blood in K2EDTA tubes. Collaborator samples were shipped for TCRbeta analysis as frozen whole blood, isolated PBMCs, or DNA extracted from either sample type. The immunoSEQ Assay, a bias-controlled multiplex PCR, was used to amplify TCRbeta CDR3 regions from genomic DNA. The paper's data handling went like this. Nucleated cell counts per sample were estimated from amplification of reference gene primers within the assay. To quantify the absolute abundance of each unique TCRbeta CDR3 rearrangement, sequence reads were collapsed and filtered. For each sample, productive Simpson clonality was calculated as the square root of Simpson's diversity index over productive rearrangements. TCRdb mirrors the immuneACCESS table, restricted to in-frame sequences. Some clones are absent from its copies; in checked studies, under half trace to an unresolved V gene, and the reason for the others is unknown. The V and J calls and clone size were taken over from that table, and D and trimming were inferred from the DNA. In all, the sample holds roughly 90,000 clones, and around 86% of those were seen once. 5.1% of the sample is taken by the ten largest.

Counted from cysteine to phenylalanine, this CDR3 has 14 amino acids. CDR3 DNA is the only sequence kept; it has 42 bases, read in frame from the first base. CDR1 SEHNR and CDR2 FQNEAQ were looked up in the germline V gene (reference sequence). The junction shows trimming of 4 bases on V and 4 bases on J, and the gene matches do not reach 4 bases of it. About this clone: What this receptor recognizes is not known. No per-base quality is available; no much larger clone lies one base away.

This sequence uses TRBV7-9 and TRBJ1-5; 7 central bases correspond to TRBD1. The sequence derives from a man aged 35 to 55 with acute or convalescent COVID-19. The specimen was peripheral blood. The sequenced DNA is TGTGCCAGCAGCTCGGGACAGCAAAATCAGCCCCAGCATTTT. Translated, this is CASSSGQQNQPQHF. The CDR3, completed at both ends by the reference TRBV7-9 and TRBJ1-5 genes, gives the full variable domain DTGVSQNPRHKITKRGQNVTFRCDPISEHNRLYWYRQTLGQGPEFLTYFQNEAQLEKSRLLSDRFSAERPKGSFSTLEIQRTEQGDSAMYLCASSSGQQNQPQHFGDGTRLSIL.